This paragraph covers one T cell receptor (beta chain) sequence. Its target is unknown. The germline CDR1 and CDR2 sequences are LNHDA and SQIVND (reference sequence). Trimming removed 7 bases at V and 5 bases at J, with 23 bases between. This CDR3 has 16 residues. This sample was included in a study of cytomegalovirus exposure and HLA in healthy donors. Overall study context: Across 300 to 400 genotyped donors, around 80% landed in the Caucasian-associated ancestry cluster. General study findings and limits: CMV serostatus stood as the only immune exposure information on hand.

Both 60 Vbeta primers and 13 Jbeta primers went into the PCR. The data were produced by immunoSEQ multiplex PCR, yet TCRdb's version contains in-frame clones alone and is incomplete. The sample consists of roughly 61,000 clones, approximately 80% of them appearing once. The chain recombines TRBV19 with TRBJ1-2; TRBD1 is a possible D gene (6 bases). Sequenced: PBMCs. This clonotype was obtained from a male donor in good health and CMV-seronegative. CDR3 DNA: TGTGCCAGTACCATTTACCGGGACCTCCAGGGGTATGGCTACACCTTC. Its translation: CASTIYRDLQGYGYTF.